These 18 T cell receptor beta chains share one sample of origin, sequenced in a study of CD8 T cells in ankylosing spondylitis. TCRdb reprocessed the 5' RACE reads via MiXCR and lists one record per CDR3 protein. The sample records roughly 35,000 distinct CDR3 sequences, roughly 13% being singletons. The sample consisted of synovial fluid, either unsorted or a sorted T cell fraction (not recorded which). Receptors originate from a male donor with ankylosing spondylitis.

The sample holds a few counts of this clonotype. This sequence joins TRBV6-2 or TRBV6-3 and TRBJ2-2, with 13 bases that match TRBD2. This CDR3 spans 18 amino acids. With 6 bases clipped from V and 2 bases from J, the junction kept 9 bases outside the gene matches. CDR1 is MNHEY and CDR2 is SVGEGT in the germline V gene. The CDR3 nucleotides read TGTGCCAGCAGCAAAGGAGGGACTAGCGGGGATAACACCGGGGAGCTGTTTTTT. This sequence encodes CASSKGGTSGDNTGELFF.

The chain links TRBV6-5 to TRBJ2-7; TRBD1 might be the D (5 bases). CDR1 and CDR2 from the germline V gene are MNHEY and SVGAGI. Trimming took 6 bases from V and 2 from J, leaving 17 bases between them. The CDR3 extends over 15 amino acids. The CDR3 loop is CASSLLPDTAYEQYF. As DNA, the CDR3 is TGTGCCAGCAGCTTACTCCCGGACACAGCCTACGAGCAGTACTTC.

The chain combines TRBV4-2 with TRBJ2-7; no reliable D call. V was pared by 0 bases and J by 5 bases, with 11 bases between. CDR1 and CDR2 from the germline V gene are LGHNA and YNFKEQ. The length of the CDR3 is 14 residues. The CDR3 region is CASSQEWRSHEQYF. The CDR3 coding sequence is TGTGCCAGCAGCCAAGAGTGGCGTAGCCACGAGCAGTACTTC.

Many counts were recorded for this clonotype. The chain employs TRBV20-1 and TRBJ1-1; D is uncertain. Germline-derived CDR1 and CDR2 are DFQATT and SNEGSKA (reference sequence). V was shortened by 3 bases and J by 5 bases, with 10 bases between the two germline ends. CDR3 size: 12 residues. The CDR3 DNA sequence: TGCAGTGCTAGTCTCGGGGAAACTGAAGCTTTCTTT. It encodes CSASLGETEAFF.

This clonotype turned up a few times. The chain has TRBV11-2 and TRBJ1-3; D gene unclear. V was cut by 4 bases and J by 3 bases, with 13 bases left in between. The CDR3 is 15 amino acids. Germline CDR1 and CDR2: SGHAT and FQNNGV. The CDR3 loop is CASSSAGIVGNTIYF. The CDR3, as DNA: TGTGCCAGCAGCTCAGCGGGGATAGTTGGAAACACCATATATTTT.

In this sample, this clonotype turned up many times. The chain employs TRBV4-1 and TRBJ2-5; D gene uncertain. In germline, CDR1 is MGHRA, CDR2 YSYEKL. CDR3 length equals 14 residues. The V end was cut by 0 bases, the J end by 7 bases, with 12 bases between. The CDR3 region has the DNA TGCGCCAGCAGCCAAGAGTCGATAGGCTGGACCCAGTACTTC. This encodes CASSQESIGWTQYF.

This rearrangement joins TRBV4-3 to TRBJ2-3; perhaps TRBD1 as D (5 bases). V gave up 3 bases and J gave up 10 bases, with 17 bases separating them. This CDR3 has 14 residues. CDR1 and CDR2 from the germline V gene are LGHNA and YSLEER. The chain's CDR3 is CASSHSRSQGPQYF. CDR3 DNA sequence: TGCGCCAGCAGCCATTCTCGGAGCCAGGGTCCGCAGTATTTT.

This clonotype appeared many times. This chain uses TRBV6-1 with TRBJ2-3; possible D gene TRBD2, 5 bases. CDR3 length: 15 amino acids. The V gene lost 4 bases and the J gene lost 2 bases, with 13 bases spanning the gap. Germline V gene data show CDR1 as MNHNS and CDR2 as SASEGT. The CDR3: CASSAGEKHTDTQYF. In DNA, the CDR3 is TGTGCCAGCAGTGCCGGGGAGAAACACACAGATACGCAGTATTTT.

At least ten counts were recorded for this clonotype. The chain carries TRBV4-1 and TRBJ1-1; D gene ambiguous. Per germline, CDR1 MGHRA and CDR2 YSYEKL. The length of the CDR3 is 18 residues. V was pared by 1 base and J by 0 bases, with 18 bases between. The CDR3 bases are TGCGCCAGCAGCCAAGCGCAACTCCGGGAACAAATGAACACTGAAGCTTTCTTT. Its protein product is CASSQAQLREQMNTEAFF.

This chain uses TRBV6-2 or TRBV6-3 with TRBJ2-1; D is tentatively TRBD1 or TRBD2 (5 bases each). Trimming cost V 6 bases and J 3 bases, with 15 bases left between them. CDR1 MNHEY and CDR2 SVGEGT come from the germline V gene. The CDR3 spans 15 residues. CDR3 sequence (DNA): TGTGCCAGCAGCCAGGAGAGGGACCACTACAATGAGCAGTTCTTC. The encoded protein is CASSQERDHYNEQFF.

This clonotype was observed a handful of times. The chain uses TRBV4-2 and TRBJ2-7; tentative D call: TRBD2 (5 bases). V lost 1 base and J 3 bases, leaving 13 bases between the germline ends. The germline V gene has CDR1 LGHNA and CDR2 YNFKEQ. This CDR3 region has 15 residues. DNA for the CDR3: TGTGCCAGCAGCCAAGTCCAGGACGGGATCTACGAGCAGTACTTC. Its protein is CASSQVQDGIYEQYF.

The chain couples TRBV30 to TRBJ1-6, with unresolved D. This CDR3 region has 12 residues. Germline CDR1 and CDR2: GTSNPN and SVGIG (reference sequence). V was shortened by 0 bases and J by 9 bases, with 6 bases between the two germline ends. The CDR3: CAWSVKGSPLHF. CDR3 bases: TGTGCCTGGAGTGTTAAAGGTTCACCCCTCCACTTT.

This clonotype was seen repeatedly, ten times or more. The rearrangement joins TRBV14 to TRBJ2-3, with 14 bases identical to TRBD2. The CDR3 loop spans 16 amino acids. J gave up 4 bases and V 6 bases, and 6 bases lay outside the gene matches. CDR1 and CDR2 (germline): SGHDN, FVKESK. CDR3 nucleotide sequence: TGTGCCAGCAGGCAGGGACTAGCGGGAGTCGCAGATACGCAGTATTTT. This codes for CASRQGLAGVADTQYF.

The rearrangement joins TRBV2 to TRBJ2-1, with D unresolved. Germline CDR1 SNHLY, CDR2 FYNNEI. The germline V and J ends were trimmed by 7 bases and 8 bases, with 18 bases remaining between them. The CDR3 is 14 amino acids. This CDR3 is CASTARSREDEQFF. The DNA of the CDR3 is TGTGCCAGCACGGCTCGCTCTCGCGAGGATGAGCAGTTCTTC. The full variable domain, with the rest looked up from reference TRBV2 and TRBJ2-1, is EPEVTQTPSHQVTQMGQEVILRCVPISNHLYFYWYRQILGQKVEFLVSFYNNEISEKSEIFDDQFSVERPDGSNFTLKIRSTKLEDSAMYFCASTARSREDEQFFGPGTRLTVL.

This clonotype was counted a few times. This chain uses TRBV11-2 with TRBJ2-7, with D tentatively TRBD1 or TRBD2 (5 bases each). Between the trimmed V and J ends, which lost 5 bases and 2 bases, there was a span of 19 bases. This CDR3 spans 16 amino acids. CDR1 and CDR2 from the germline V gene are SGHAT and FQNNGV. CDR3 sequence reads: CASSILRGLGAYEQYF. CDR3 coding DNA: TGTGCCAGCAGCATTCTCCGTGGACTGGGGGCCTACGAGCAGTACTTC.

This clonotype was picked up a small number of times. The chain has TRBV5-1 and TRBJ1-2; D is unresolved. Between the trimmed V and J ends, which lost 0 bases and 8 bases, there was a span of 14 bases. This CDR3 is built from 14 residues. Per the germline V gene, CDR1 is SGHRS and CDR2 is YFSETQ. CDR3 bases: TGCGCCAGCAGCTTGGTGTACGGGGTCCACGGCTACACCTTC. This sequence encodes CASSLVYGVHGYTF.

V gene TRBV18 combines with J gene TRBJ2-5; the D is unclear. This CDR3 region has 14 residues. Trimming took off 2 bases at V and 1 base at J, with 8 bases between the two ends. Germline CDR1 and CDR2: KGHSH and LQKENI. The CDR3 DNA sequence: TGTGCCAGCTCACCAGCACGGGTCCAAGAGACCCAGTACTTC. Translating gives CASSPARVQETQYF.

J is TRBJ2-1 and V is TRBV4-1, with TRBD2 matching over 7 bases. Germline CDR1 reads MGHRA; CDR2 reads YSYEKL. This CDR3 spans 18 amino acids. V shed 3 bases, J shed 3 bases, and the junction held 14 bases outside the gene matches. CDR3 residues: CASSHPRGAGVFYNEQFF. DNA for the CDR3: TGCGCCAGCAGCCATCCCCGAGGGGCGGGAGTCTTCTACAATGAGCAGTTCTTC.